This is a list of T cell receptor beta chains from one sample in a study of blood T cell repertoires in COVID-19. Method: immunoSEQ multiplex PCR; TCRdb's copy keeps in-frame clones and lacks some. The sample carries some 670,000 clones, more than 80% recorded once. Source material: peripheral blood. Every receptor here comes from a woman younger than 30 with acute or convalescent COVID-19. CDR3s include the opening cysteine and the closing phenylalanine or tryptophan. A D gene is named only where the DNA matches it firmly. Part of the rows lack a size; the others show once, few, many or a class for expanded clones.

V gene	D gene	clone size	J gene	CDR3 DNA	CDR3 protein
TRBV6-5	NA	once	TRBJ2-3	TGTGCCAGCAGTTACGGGTCGGGGAACACAGATACGCAGTATTTT	CASSYGSGNTDTQYF
TRBV7-9	NA	NA	TRBJ1-2	TGTGCCAGCAGCTCCTTGGGAGATATCTATGGCTACACCTTC	CASSSLGDIYGYTF
TRBV6-2/TRBV6-3	TRBD1	NA	TRBJ1-5	TGTGCCAGCAGCCCGGGACAGGGGGCTGGACAGCCCCAGCATTTT	CASSPGQGAGQPQHF
TRBV3-1/TRBV3-2	NA	NA	TRBJ2-1	TGTGCCAGCAGCCACAGGGGTGGTGAGCAGTTCTTC	CASSHRGGEQFF
TRBV7-9	TRBD1	NA	TRBJ1-1	TGTGCCAGCAGCTCACCCCTCAGGACAGGGATAAGCGGTGAAGCTTTCTTT	CASSSPLRTGISGEAFF
TRBV5-1	NA	NA	TRBJ2-7	TGCGCCAGCAGCTTGGGGGCAGCCTACGAGCAGTACTTC	CASSLGAAYEQYF
TRBV5-6	NA	NA	TRBJ2-5	TGTGCCAGCATATGGGGCAGCTCGGGGACCCAGTACTTC	CASIWGSSGTQYF
TRBV27	NA	once	TRBJ2-1	TGTGCCATCGAACAGGGAGTAAGGGACAATGAGCAGTTCTTC	CAIEQGVRDNEQFF
TRBV4-2	TRBD1	NA	TRBJ1-2	TGTGCCAGCAGCCAAGATGTCGAGGACAGGGGGATTCATGGCTACACCTTC	CASSQDVEDRGIHGYTF
TRBV5-5	TRBD1	NA	TRBJ1-1	TGTGCCAGCAGCCAGGGGGTGAATGGTATCGCTGAAGCTTTCTTT	CASSQGVNGIAEAFF
TRBV9	TRBD2	NA	TRBJ2-5	TGTGCCAGCAGCGTATTCCAGGGAGGGTTGGAGACCCAGTACTTC	CASSVFQGGLETQYF
TRBV3-1/TRBV3-2	NA	NA	TRBJ2-4	TGTGCCAGCAGCCAAGCGCCAGTTGAAAACATTCAGTACTTC	CASSQAPVENIQYF
TRBV13	NA	NA	TRBJ1-1	TGTGCCAGCAGCTTAGGCCCCCGGAACACTGAAGCTTTCTTT	CASSLGPRNTEAFF
TRBV7-9	NA	NA	TRBJ2-1	TGTGCCAGCAGCGGGGCGGGGGCCATTTATGAGCAGTTCTTC	CASSGAGAIYEQFF
TRBV9	TRBD1	NA	TRBJ1-3	TGTGCCAGCAGCGAGAGGGGGCGGGAGGGGAACTCAGGAAACACCATATATTTT	CASSERGREGNSGNTIYF
TRBV4-3	TRBD2	NA	TRBJ2-7	TGCGCCAGCAGCCCGGGGGGGCTAGCCTACGAGCAGTACTTC	CASSPGGLAYEQYF
TRBV5-4	NA	few	TRBJ1-1	TGTGCCAGCACGACATTCACTGAAGCTTTCTTT	CASTTFTEAFF
TRBV27	NA	NA	TRBJ1-2	TGTGCCAGCAGCGCCTGGGAGGGCAGCCAAGGCTACACCTTC	CASSAWEGSQGYTF